This T cell receptor beta chain was obtained from a study of cytomegalovirus exposure and HLA in healthy donors. Study at large: Later, an analysis reported that the 95 to 150 validation repertoires had used the same platform as the 500 to 750 first-cohort repertoires.

The CDR3 is 15 amino acids. With V trimmed by 2 bases and J by 5 bases, 7 bases remained unmatched. The germline gives CDR1 MNHNS, CDR2 SASEGT. Using immunoSEQ multiplex PCR, the repertoire was profiled, and TCRdb retains in-frame clones only, with some absent. The data hold 200,000 to 300,000 clones, with around 86% observed a single time. The rearrangement links TRBV6-1 to TRBJ2-7; 9 bases align to TRBD1. Sequencing input: PBMCs. The receptor's source is a young woman in good health and CMV-seropositive. The CDR3 region is CASSESPGQGHEQYF. The DNA of the CDR3 is TGTGCCAGCAGTGAATCACCGGGACAGGGCCACGAGCAGTACTTC.